This T cell receptor beta chain was sequenced in a study of T-cell memory formation after mild COVID-19. On the study more broadly: Clusters of TCRs were largely donor specific.

The V end was cut by 6 bases, the J end by 5 bases, with 16 bases between. The CDR3 totals 14 residues. Germline CDR1 and CDR2: SGHTA and FQGNSA. Concerning this clonotype: Antigen unknown.

General observations from the study: Chiefly within CM and EM were the contracting CD4+ clones; CD8+ ones were within EMRA. Second-wave clones that peaked on day 37 lacked confirmed SARS-CoV-2 specificity.

Each CDR3 protein gets one entry after TCRdb re-called the 5' RACE reads with MiXCR. The data contain almost 250,000 distinct CDR3 sequences, approximately 15% of them singletons. This receptor was obtained from an adult woman who had mild COVID-19 (a few samples of this study predate the infection). Cell type and time point are not known. The rearrangement uses TRBV7-2 and TRBJ2-5, with unresolved D. Sequenced sample: PBMCs or a T cell subset sorted from them (not recorded which). The CDR3 here is CASRRRPFLETQYF. In nucleotides, the CDR3 is TGTGCCAGCAGGAGACGGCCTTTTCTGGAGACCCAGTACTTC.